These 19 T cell receptor beta chains were sequenced from one sample in a study of T-cell reconstitution after alpha-beta-depleted transplantation in children. TCRbeta library construction was performed incorporating unique molecular identifiers. TCRdb fed the PCR reads into MiXCR, producing one record per CDR3 protein. The sample shows roughly 300,000 distinct CDR3 sequences, around a tenth of them seen only once. Source: PBMCs from the stem cell graft donor, taken from the stem cell graft. The receptors were gathered from a human donor who donated a stem cell graft to a child with acute lymphoblastic leukemia.

This clonotype was observed a few times. The rearrangement joins TRBV7-8 to TRBJ2-5; the D gene is possibly TRBD1 (6 bases). V lost 4 bases and J 4 bases, leaving 10 bases between the germline ends. Germline CDR1 and CDR2: SGHVS and FQNEAQ. The CDR3 spans 13 residues. CDR3 coding DNA: TGTGCCAGCAGCTGGGACACTCTAGAGACCCAGTACTTC. It encodes CASSWDTLETQYF.

This chain links TRBV9 with TRBJ2-5; 7 positions agree with TRBD1. This CDR3 spans 14 amino acids. Looked up from germline, CDR1 is SGDLS and CDR2 is YYNGEE. V dropped 1 base and J dropped 4; count of bases not matched to a gene: 4. This CDR3 reads CASSVTDRVETQYF. The DNA of the CDR3 is TGTGCCAGCAGCGTAACTGACAGGGTAGAGACCCAGTACTTC.

This clonotype was observed many times. V gene TRBV12-3 or TRBV12-4 combines with J gene TRBJ2-5, with D hard to call. V lost 3 bases to trimming and J lost 0 bases, with 11 bases between them. The CDR3 contains 15 residues. The CDR3 nucleotides are TGTGCCAGCAGTTTTTACGGTTCCTACCAAGAGACCCAGTACTTC. This encodes CASSFYGSYQETQYF.

CDR3 bases: TGTGCCAGCAGCTCCTCGGGACAACCTGAAGCTTTCTTT. The encoded protein is CASSSSGQPEAFF. The chain has TRBV7-8 and TRBJ1-1; perhaps TRBD1 as D (6 bases). Germline CDR1 reads SGHVS; CDR2 reads FQNEAQ. This CDR3 comprises 13 residues. Trimming left V 4 bases short and J 6 bases short, with 12 bases between.

This clonotype turned up a few times. V usage is TRBV7-2 and J usage is TRBJ2-7; D unresolved. CDR3 length equals 11 residues. Trimming cost V 7 bases and J 7 bases, with 11 bases left between them. Per germline, CDR1 SGHTA and CDR2 FQGNSA. In nucleotides, the CDR3 is TGTGCCAGCACCCAGATGGGGGAGCAGTACTTC. Translation gives CASTQMGEQYF.

This clonotype occurred a few times. The gene calls are TRBV20-1 and TRBJ2-7, with TRBD2 identical over 8 bases. In germline, CDR1 is DFQATT, CDR2 SNEGSKA (reference sequence). The CDR3 length is 14 residues. After removal of 3 bases from V and 2 bases from J, the junction contained 6 bases not matched to a gene. In DNA, the CDR3 is TGCAGTGCTAGGGGTAGCGGGACAACCTACGAGCAGTACTTC. Translated, it gives CSARGSGTTYEQYF.

This chain links TRBV12-3 or TRBV12-4 with TRBJ2-3; 9 bases agree with TRBD1. V was clipped by 3 bases and J by 3 bases; unmatched bases: 7. The CDR3 totals 16 residues. CDR3 region: CASSFLLDRGTDTQYF. CDR3 nucleotides: TGTGCCAGCAGTTTCTTACTGGACAGGGGAACAGATACGCAGTATTTT.

CDR3 loop: CASSPTGASYNEQFF. The CDR3 DNA follows: TGCGCCAGCAGCCCTACAGGGGCCTCCTACAATGAGCAGTTCTTC. The V and J genes are TRBV4-3 and TRBJ2-1, with TRBD1 matching over 7 bases. The length of the CDR3 is 15 residues. V was pared by 4 bases and J by 0 bases, with 3 bases of the junction left unmatched. Germline CDR1 LGHNA, CDR2 YSLEER.

This clonotype was seen more than once but under ten times. V gene TRBV9 combines with J gene TRBJ1-1; 7 bases are a match to TRBD1. This CDR3 contains 13 residues. Germline V gives CDR1 SGDLS, CDR2 YYNGEE. The V and J ends lost 4 bases and 4 bases, in that order; junction bases with no gene match: 4. The CDR3 protein is CASSRQGGTEAFF. The CDR3 coding sequence is TGTGCCAGCAGCCGACAGGGTGGCACTGAAGCTTTCTTT.

The chain is built from TRBV6-5 and TRBJ1-5; a possible D gene is TRBD1 (5 bases). CDR3 length: 15 amino acids. Trimming removed 6 bases at V and 2 bases at J, with 14 bases between. The germline V gene encodes CDR1 MNHEY and CDR2 SVGAGI. DNA of the CDR3: TGTGCCAGCAGGAGGATTCAGACAGGCAATCAGCCCCAGCATTTT. Its translation: CASRRIQTGNQPQHF.

In this sample, this clonotype turned up a few times. V usage is TRBV12-3 or TRBV12-4 and J usage is TRBJ2-3; no clear D gene. The CDR3 loop spans 10 amino acids. V was cut by 5 bases and J by 8 bases, with 5 bases left in between. This chain's CDR3 is CASSRVTQYF. CDR3 sequence (DNA): TGTGCCAGCAGTAGGGTTACGCAGTATTTT.

The CDR3 bases are TGCGCCAGCAGCCAAGGCCCCGGTGCTGGACCCCTCCACTTT. Its translation: CASSQGPGAGPLHF. V usage is TRBV4-1 and J usage is TRBJ1-6; D remains ambiguous. CDR1 is MGHRA, CDR2 YSYEKL, per germline. This CDR3 has 14 residues. V lost 1 base and J 12 bases, leaving 13 bases between the germline ends.

This clonotype was detected only a few times. The chain joins TRBV10-3 to TRBJ2-5, with 7 bases lining up with TRBD1. V dropped 6 bases and J dropped 1; count of bases not matched to a gene: 8. Germline lookup yields CDR1 ENHRY and CDR2 SYGVKD. The CDR3 is 15 amino acids. The CDR3 DNA follows: TGTGCCATCAGAAGGCAAGGGACAGTCCAAGAGACCCAGTACTTC. This translates into CAIRRQGTVQETQYF.

The chain joins TRBV3-1 to TRBJ2-5, with 9 bases aligning to TRBD2. Germline CDR1 is LGHDT and CDR2 is YNNKEL (reference sequence). This CDR3 spans 14 amino acids. Trimming cost V 4 bases and J 3 bases; bases outside gene matches: 3. Here the CDR3 reads CASSLAGAEETQYF. DNA for the CDR3: TGTGCCAGCAGCCTAGCGGGAGCGGAAGAGACCCAGTACTTC.

There are a few counts of this clonotype. The CDR3 DNA is TGTGCCAGCAGCTTGGCCATGACAGGGGTCCCCTACGAGCAGTACTTC. Its translation is CASSLAMTGVPYEQYF. J is TRBJ2-7 and V is TRBV5-6; 8 positions agree with TRBD1. CDR3 length equals 16 residues. The J segment lost 2 bases and the V segment lost 0 bases, leaving 7 bases of the junction unmatched. Germline CDR1 is SGHDT and CDR2 is YYEEEE.

The table lists this clonotype with many counts. The J gene is TRBJ1-4, the V gene TRBV7-9; D possibly corresponds to TRBD1 (6 bases). CDR1 is SEHNR and CDR2 is FQNEAQ in the germline V gene (reference sequence). Trimming cost V 5 bases and J 3 bases, with 13 bases left between them. This CDR3 comprises 15 residues. The CDR3 DNA follows: TGTGCCAGCAGCACCACAGGGTCGGCTAATGAAAAACTGTTTTTT. Its protein is CASSTTGSANEKLFF.

The chain combines TRBV7-9 with TRBJ2-3; possible D gene TRBD2, 6 bases. The germline V and J ends were trimmed by 11 bases and 2 bases, with 11 bases remaining between them. Looked up from germline, CDR1 is SEHNR and CDR2 is FQNEAQ (reference sequence). The CDR3 covers 12 residues. The CDR3 nucleotides read TGTGCCGCGGGGAGTTCCACAGATACGCAGTATTTT. It encodes CAAGSSTDTQYF. Full variable domain (outside the CDR3, taken from reference TRBV7-9 and TRBJ2-3): DTGVSQNPRHKITKRGQNVTFRCDPISEHNRLYWYRQTLGQGPEFLTYFQNEAQLEKSRLLSDRFSAERPKGSFSTLEIQRTEQGDSAMYLCAAGSSTDTQYFGPGTRLTVL.

The rearrangement links TRBV10-3 to TRBJ2-7; D is perhaps TRBD2 (5 bases). Germline V gives CDR1 ENHRY, CDR2 SYGVKD. The V end lost 3 bases, the J end lost 5 bases, and 8 bases lay between the germline ends. The CDR3 is 12 amino acids. As DNA, the CDR3 is TGTGCCATCAGTGACGGGGTCCACGAGCAGTACTTC. Its protein is CAISDGVHEQYF.

The V call is TRBV5-5, the J call TRBJ2-5; TRBD2 matches at 7 bases. The germline V gene encodes CDR1 SGHKS and CDR2 YYEKEE (reference sequence). This CDR3 has 15 residues. V shed 4 bases and J 2 bases; nucleotides not matched to a gene: 8. The CDR3, as DNA: TGTGCCAGCAGCCCCGGGGGGACGCCACAAGAGACCCAGTACTTC. Encoded protein: CASSPGGTPQETQYF.